The 3 T cell receptor beta chains below were found in one sample sequenced in a study of OX40 agonist ivuxolimab in advanced cancers. Profiling relied on immunoSEQ multiplex PCR, and the TCRdb table lists in-frame clones only, not all of them. There are 65,000 to 85,000 clones in the sample; 75% to 90% occur only once, and 5.5% to 7.5% lies in the top ten. The sequenced sample was CD4+ or CD8+ T cells sorted from blood, obtained in a trial of the OX40 agonist ivuxolimab. These TCRs come from an adult with an advanced solid tumor such as melanoma, head and neck, liver or kidney cancer.

The genes are TRBV28 and TRBJ1-5; the D is unclear. V was trimmed by 4 bases and J by 2 bases, leaving 9 bases between them. The CDR3 length is 14 residues. CDR1 is MDHEN, CDR2 SYDVKM, per germline. DNA for the CDR3: TGTGCCAGCAGTTCGGGGTCTGGCAATCAGCCCCAGCATTTT. This codes for CASSSGSGNQPQHF.

This chain uses TRBV7-9 with TRBJ2-7; D may match TRBD1 or TRBD2 (6 bases each). CDR3 size: 14 residues. Between the trimmed V and J ends, which lost 5 bases and 6 bases, there was a span of 17 bases. CDR1 and CDR2 from the germline V gene are SEHNR and FQNEAQ (reference sequence). The CDR3: CASSPAGEGGEQYF. Here the CDR3 DNA reads TGTGCCAGCAGCCCCGCAGGAGAGGGGGGCGAGCAGTACTTC.

The chain is built from TRBV7-9 and TRBJ2-7; D not certain. The CDR3 loop spans 15 amino acids. Trimming took off 1 base at V and 6 bases at J, with 16 bases between the two ends. Looked up from germline, CDR1 is SEHNR and CDR2 is FQNEAQ (reference sequence). As DNA, the CDR3 is TGTGCCAGCAGCTTAGGCGTGACAAGATCTGGCGAGCAGTACTTC. Its translation: CASSLGVTRSGEQYF.